These 27 T cell receptor beta chains came from one sample sequenced in a study of identifying expanded T cells in peripheral blood. Profiled with immunoSEQ multiplex PCR; TCRdb holds only in-frame clones, not every one. The table records approximately 97,000 clones, approximately 89% of them present only once. The sequenced material came from blood. The receptors were sampled from a person aged 18 to 70 in good health.

The chain links TRBV7-2 to TRBJ2-2; D gene unclear. This CDR3 comprises 13 residues. Deletions cut 1 base from V and 6 bases from J, with 6 bases between. Looked up from germline, CDR1 is SGHTA and CDR2 is FQGNSA. As DNA, the CDR3 is TGTGCCAGCAGCTTAGGAGAGGCCGGGGAGCTGTTTTTT. Residues: CASSLGEAGELFF.

V and J are TRBV18 and TRBJ1-5; 7 positions match TRBD1. Germline V gene sequence: CDR1 KGHSH, CDR2 LQKENI. Trimming at V came to 0 bases and at J to 3 bases, leaving 2 bases not matched to a gene. The CDR3 is made up of 15 amino acids. The DNA for the CDR3 is TGTGCCAGCTCACCACCCGGACAGGACAATCAGCCCCAGCATTTT. Protein: CASSPPGQDNQPQHF.

The chain has TRBV28 and TRBJ2-7; 9 nucleotides align to TRBD1. The germline CDR1 and CDR2 sequences are MDHEN and SYDVKM. V dropped 9 bases and J dropped 3; count of bases not matched to a gene: 6. The CDR3 has 13 residues. The DNA of the CDR3 is TGTGCCAGTCAAACAGGGGGCGGCTACGAGCAGTACTTC. Its protein is CASQTGGGYEQYF.

The J gene is TRBJ2-2, the V gene TRBV5-1; possibly TRBD1 for D (5 bases). Trimming removed 4 bases from V and 1 base from J, with 11 bases in between. The germline V gene has CDR1 SGHRS and CDR2 YFSETQ. The CDR3 has 15 amino acids. CDR3 nucleotide sequence: TGCGCCAGCAGCAGTTTGACAGAGAACACCGGGGAGCTGTTTTTT. Its translation is CASSSLTENTGELFF. Variable domain in full (rest from reference TRBV5-1 and TRBJ2-2): KAGVTQTPRYLIKTRGQQVTLSCSPISGHRSVSWYQQTPGQGLQFLFEYFSETQRNKGNFPGRFSGRQFSNSRSEMNVSTLELGDSALYLCASSSLTENTGELFFGEGSRLTVL.

The V and J genes are TRBV5-6 and TRBJ1-2; unclear D gene. Germline loops: CDR1 SGHDT, CDR2 YYEEEE. V lost 6 bases to trimming and J lost 8 bases, with 11 bases between them. This CDR3 is 11 amino acids long. CDR3 sequence: CASTSLGGYTF. In DNA form, the CDR3 reads TGTGCCAGCACCTCCTTAGGGGGCTACACCTTC.

V is TRBV5-4 and J is TRBJ2-7; no clear D gene. The CDR3 sequence is 14 residues long. Germline V gene data show CDR1 as SGHNT and CDR2 as YYREEE (reference sequence). V gave up 2 bases and J gave up 6 bases, with 15 bases separating them. CDR3 bases: TGTGCCAGCAGCTTAAACGGGTTCCGAGCCGAGCAGTACTTC. It is translated as CASSLNGFRAEQYF.

The chain employs TRBV6-1 and TRBJ1-5; 7 bases are a match to TRBD1. Germline V gene data show CDR1 as MNHNS and CDR2 as SASEGT. With 0 bases clipped from V and 7 bases from J, the junction kept 3 bases outside the gene matches. The CDR3 has 14 amino acids. The DNA for the CDR3 is TGTGCCAGCAGTGAAGCAGGGGGCCCGCAGCCCCAGCATTTT. Its protein product is CASSEAGGPQPQHF.

This clone was recorded many times. This chain uses TRBV6-5 with TRBJ1-2; 8 nucleotides line up with TRBD1. The germline V gene has CDR1 MNHEY and CDR2 SVGAGI. CDR3 length: 14 residues. Unmatched junction bases numbered 10, after V lost 7 bases and J lost 6 bases. The chain's CDR3 is CASTGAGGEDGYTF. DNA for the CDR3: TGTGCCAGCACGGGGGCAGGGGGCGAGGATGGCTACACCTTC.

This chain links TRBV10-1 with TRBJ2-5; 8 positions agree with TRBD2. CDR3 length: 15 amino acids. CDR1 and CDR2 (germline): WNHNN, SYGVQD (reference sequence). The V and J ends lost 2 bases and 7 bases, in that order; junction bases with no gene match: 9. CDR3 in DNA: TGCGCCAGCAGTGAGATGGCGGGCCGGGGGGGGACCCAGTACTTC. Protein sequence: CASSEMAGRGGTQYF.

V gene TRBV28 combines with J gene TRBJ2-3; unclear D gene. The V gene's germline CDR1 is MDHEN and CDR2 SYDVKM. The CDR3 is 11 amino acids. The chain's CDR3 is CGTSSTDTQYF. The CDR3 nucleotides read TGTGGTACTTCTAGCACAGATACGCAGTATTTT.

The chain couples TRBV7-3 to TRBJ1-1; perhaps TRBD1 as D (6 bases). Between the trimmed V and J ends, which lost 3 bases and 4 bases, there was a span of 9 bases. CDR3 size: 13 residues. Germline V gives CDR1 SGHTA, CDR2 FQGTGA. DNA for the CDR3: TGTGCCAGCAGCTTGGGAGGGGGCACTGAAGCTTTCTTT. Its protein is CASSLGGGTEAFF.

CDR3 sequence (DNA): TGTGCCAGCAGCTTGGAGGCTACAGGGTACGAGCAGTACTTC. It specifies CASSLEATGYEQYF. The chain joins TRBV5-5 to TRBJ2-7, with a tentative D call TRBD1 (6 bases). In germline, CDR1 is SGHKS, CDR2 YYEKEE (reference sequence). V was trimmed by 0 bases and J by 4 bases, leaving 11 bases between them. The CDR3 loop spans 14 amino acids.

The chain couples TRBV18 to TRBJ2-7; D is perhaps TRBD1 (5 bases). V was cut by 8 bases and J by 5 bases, with 19 bases left in between. Germline CDR1 KGHSH, CDR2 LQKENI. The CDR3 extends over 14 amino acids. The CDR3 reads CASADTSEVDEQYF. As DNA, the CDR3 is TGTGCCAGCGCGGACACCTCGGAAGTCGACGAGCAGTACTTC.

The gene calls are TRBV19 and TRBJ2-3; 12 bases align to TRBD2. In germline, CDR1 is LNHDA, CDR2 SQIVND (reference sequence). This CDR3 spans 15 amino acids. J lost 5 bases, V lost 5 bases, and 5 bases had no gene match. Written as DNA, the CDR3 is TGTGCCAGTAGTCCACTAGCGGGGGGTGGAGATACGCAGTATTTT. Amino acids: CASSPLAGGGDTQYF. The full variable domain, its missing parts supplied by reference TRBV19 and TRBJ2-3, is DGGITQSPKYLFRKEGQNVTLSCEQNLNHDAMYWYRQDPGQGLRLIYYSQIVNDFQKGDIAEGYSVSREKKESFPLTVTSAQKNPTAFYLCASSPLAGGGDTQYFGPGTRLTVL.

The chain combines TRBV6-5 with TRBJ2-2; possible D gene TRBD2, 6 bases. The CDR3 runs to 15 residues. V was shortened by 5 bases and J by 4 bases, with 14 bases between the two germline ends. Germline V gene sequence: CDR1 MNHEY, CDR2 SVGAGI. The CDR3 coding sequence is TGTGCCAGCAGTCCGGGACGGGGGACCACCGGGGAGCTGTTTTTT. Translated: CASSPGRGTTGELFF.

The chain has TRBV6-4 and TRBJ2-3; D is unclear. CDR3 length equals 13 residues. Germline CDR1 and CDR2: MRHNA and SNTAGT. The V end lost 4 bases, the J end lost 5 bases, and 10 bases lay between the germline ends. The DNA for the CDR3 is TGTGCCAGCAGTGTCCGACCCGGAGATACGCAGTATTTT. Amino acid sequence: CASSVRPGDTQYF.

This chain links TRBV7-9 with TRBJ2-4, with 11 nucleotides matching TRBD1. This CDR3 spans 15 amino acids. Germline V gene lookup returns CDR1 SEHNR and CDR2 FQNEAQ (reference sequence). V dropped 5 bases and J dropped 2; count of bases not matched to a gene: 2. The CDR3 spells CASSGTGGTKNIQYF. The CDR3 DNA reads as TGTGCCAGCAGCGGGACAGGGGGGACCAAAAACATTCAGTACTTC.

This clone occurred once. In nucleotides, the CDR3 is TGTGCCAGCAGCCAATTGGGGACAGGGAGCTCTGGAAACACCATATATTTT. Its translation: CASSQLGTGSSGNTIYF. The V gene is TRBV16, the J gene TRBJ1-3, with 9 nucleotides matching TRBD1. CDR1 and CDR2 from the germline V gene are KGHSY and FQNENV. V lost 1 base and J lost 0; bases outside the gene matches: 4. The length of the CDR3 is 17 residues. The complete variable domain, with remaining parts taken from reference TRBV16 and TRBJ1-3, reads GEEVAQTPKHLVRGEGQKAKLYCAPIKGHSYVFWYQQVLKNEFKFLISFQNENVFDETGMPKERFSAKCLPNSPCSLEIQATKLEDSAVYFCASSQLGTGSSGNTIYFGEGSWLTVV.

The chain has TRBV4-1 and TRBJ2-5; 7 bases map to TRBD1. CDR3 length: 14 residues. The V gene end was trimmed by 5 bases and the J gene end by 5 bases; junction bases not matched to a gene: 8. Germline CDR1 and CDR2: MGHRA and YSYEKL. CDR3 sequence: CASSGNDRVETQYF. CDR3 nucleotides: TGCGCCAGCAGCGGCAATGACAGGGTTGAGACCCAGTACTTC.

The CDR3 sequence: CASSEYGGSNQPQHF. CDR3 in DNA: TGTGCCAGCAGTGAATATGGGGGTAGCAATCAGCCCCAGCATTTT. The rearrangement uses TRBV2 and TRBJ1-5, with D perhaps matching TRBD1 (5 bases). The V end lost 2 bases, the J end lost 0 bases, and 8 bases lay between the germline ends. Germline V gene data show CDR1 as SNHLY and CDR2 as FYNNEI. There are 15 residues in the CDR3.

V and J are TRBV5-1 and TRBJ1-4, with a weak D call TRBD1 (6 bases). Looked up from germline, CDR1 is SGHRS and CDR2 is YFSETQ. V shed 0 bases and J shed 8 bases, with 23 bases lying between them. This CDR3 contains 18 residues. The DNA for the CDR3 is TGCGCCAGCAGCTTGGTGTGGGGTGGATCCGGGACAATGGAAAAACTGTTTTTT. This codes for CASSLVWGGSGTMEKLFF. The variable domain in full, completed from reference TRBV5-1 and TRBJ1-4, reads KAGVTQTPRYLIKTRGQQVTLSCSPISGHRSVSWYQQTPGQGLQFLFEYFSETQRNKGNFPGRFSGRQFSNSRSEMNVSTLELGDSALYLCASSLVWGGSGTMEKLFFGSGTQLSVL.

This chain links TRBV6-6 with TRBJ2-1, with 7 bases fitting TRBD1. Germline assignment: CDR1 MNHNY and CDR2 SVGAGI (reference sequence). V lost 10 bases and J lost 4; bases outside the gene matches: 10. The CDR3 contains 14 residues. CDR3 in amino acids: CATDPGQPYNEQFF. CDR3 DNA: TGTGCCACCGATCCGGGACAGCCATACAATGAGCAGTTCTTC.

CDR3 coding DNA: TGCGCCAGCAGCCAACCGACCGGGGCAGATACGCAGTATTTT. Its translation: CASSQPTGADTQYF. This chain joins TRBV4-1 and TRBJ2-3; D might be TRBD2 (5 bases). The CDR3 spans 14 residues. V shed 2 bases and J shed 4 bases, with 10 bases lying between them. The germline CDR1 and CDR2 sequences are MGHRA and YSYEKL.

The CDR3 coding sequence is TGTGCCAGCAGTAAACAGATGAACACTGAAGCTTTCTTT. It specifies CASSKQMNTEAFF. V and J are TRBV11-3 and TRBJ1-1; D ambiguous. Germline V gene data show CDR1 as SGHNT and CDR2 as YENEEA. The CDR3 consists of 13 residues. V lost 6 bases and J 0 bases, leaving 8 bases between the germline ends.

The genes are TRBV28 and TRBJ2-1; no reliable D call. V lost 5 bases and J lost 7, with 18 bases in between. The V gene's germline CDR1 is MDHEN and CDR2 SYDVKM. The CDR3 spans 15 residues. The CDR3 reads CASSPRPPARNEQFF. DNA of the CDR3: TGTGCCAGCAGTCCCCGGCCCCCTGCTCGGAATGAGCAGTTCTTC.

The chain recombines TRBV7-9 with TRBJ2-7; TRBD2 matches 12 bases. CDR1 SEHNR and CDR2 FQNEAQ come from the germline V gene (reference sequence). After removal of 5 bases from V and 2 bases from J, the junction contained 4 bases not matched to a gene. CDR3 length equals 15 residues. CDR3: CASSTRTSGAYEQYF. CDR3 nucleotide sequence: TGTGCCAGCAGCACAAGGACTAGCGGGGCCTACGAGCAGTACTTC.

The chain recombines TRBV5-1 with TRBJ1-1, with D possibly matching TRBD1 (5 bases). The V gene lost 4 bases and the J gene lost 1 base, with 8 bases spanning the gap. The CDR3 sequence is 13 residues long. The germline V gene encodes CDR1 SGHRS and CDR2 YFSETQ. CDR3 nucleotide sequence: TGCGCCAGCAGCGGGACGCAGAACACTGAAGCTTTCTTT. Its protein is CASSGTQNTEAFF.